This T cell receptor beta chain was sequenced for a study of shared clonotypes between healthy human individuals. In germline, CDR1 is SGDLS, CDR2 YYNGEE. V was shortened by 0 bases and J by 3 bases, with 7 bases between the two germline ends. The CDR3 covers 13 residues. Study outcomes and limitations: Compared with memory subsets, naive subsets generally had larger estimated richness. Deeper or shallower sequencing was expected to change how clonotypes are shared among donors. Rarefaction gave evidence that sorted-subset sequencing remained incomplete despite large depth.

Using immunoSEQ multiplex PCR, the repertoire was profiled, and TCRdb retains in-frame clones only, with some absent. The sample yields fewer than 850,000 clones, approximately 96% seen once. With respect to this clone: What it recognizes is unknown.

Terminally differentiated effector memory CD45RA+ cells were excluded by CCR7 positive selection of CD45RO-negative cells. This clonotype originated in a man under 40 in good health. The chain uses TRBV9 and TRBJ2-7; D is unclear. What was sequenced was naive CD8+ T cells sorted from blood. Here the CDR3 reads CASSVGEVYEQYF. CDR3 nucleotides: TGTGCCAGCAGCGTAGGAGAAGTCTACGAGCAGTACTTC.